The rows below give T cell receptor beta chains drawn from one sample of a study of blood T cell repertoires in COVID-19. The repertoire was sequenced with immunoSEQ multiplex PCR; TCRdb's copy has only in-frame clones and lacks some. This repertoire shows about 190,000 clones, roughly 90% found once; its top ten account for 6.2%. Sequenced: peripheral blood. Receptors were obtained from a woman in her forties who had recovered from COVID-19. The CDR3 runs from the conserved cysteine through the conserved F or W. D genes are given only for firm matches. Some rows have no size entry. The others give once, few or many, or a class for an expanded clone.

CDR3	DNA	J	V	size	D
CASSQDPLGVQYF	TGTGCCAGCAGCCAAGACCCCCTAGGAGTGCAGTACTTC	TRBJ2-7	TRBV3-1/TRBV3-2	-	-
CASSIALGVYEQYF	TGTGCCAGTAGTATAGCTCTCGGGGTATACGAGCAGTACTTC	TRBJ2-7	TRBV19	-	-
CASSYSAGLDTEAFF	TGTGCCAGCAGTTACTCGGCAGGGTTGGACACTGAAGCTTTCTTT	TRBJ1-1	TRBV6-5	-	-
CASTHFGTGELFF	TGTGCCAGCACCCATTTCGGGACCGGGGAGCTGTTTTTT	TRBJ2-2	TRBV27	-	-
CAWSVRQEQFF	TGTGCCTGGAGTGTCAGACAAGAGCAGTTCTTC	TRBJ2-1	TRBV30	once	-
CASSASLRQGDLYEQYF	TGTGCCAGCAGTGCCAGCCTTCGACAGGGGGACCTCTACGAGCAGTACTTC	TRBJ2-7	TRBV6-4	once	TRBD1
CASSPQASPGETQYF	TGTGCCAGCAGTCCCCAGGCTAGTCCGGGGGAGACCCAGTACTTC	TRBJ2-5	TRBV28	-	-
CASSYADRGIVGETQYF	TGTGCCAGCAGTTACGCAGACAGGGGTATTGTGGGGGAGACCCAGTACTTC	TRBJ2-5	TRBV6-2/TRBV6-3	-	TRBD1
CASSQDSVLDTEQFF	TGCGCCAGCAGCCAAGATTCAGTTCTGGACACTGAGCAGTTCTTC	TRBJ2-1	TRBV4-1	once	-
CAISDINAETQYF	TGTGCCATCAGTGACATAAACGCGGAGACCCAGTACTTC	TRBJ2-5	TRBV10-3	-	-
CASSERGDTEAFF	TGTGCCAGCAGTGAGCGGGGGGACACTGAAGCTTTCTTT	TRBJ1-1	TRBV6-1	-	-
CASSIVGQGNREQYF	TGTGCCAGTAGTATAGTTGGACAGGGGAACCGGGAGCAGTACTTC	TRBJ2-7	TRBV19	-	TRBD1
CASSPLVAVNTEAFF	TGTGCCAGCAGTCCCCTCGTGGCAGTGAACACTGAAGCTTTCTTT	TRBJ1-1	TRBV25-1	-	-
CSVGTGLSGANVLTF	TGCAGCGTGGGAACAGGTCTCTCTGGGGCCAACGTCCTGACTTTC	TRBJ2-6	TRBV29-1	-	-
CASSSPAVTDTDTQYF	TGCGCCAGCAGCTCCCCAGCGGTTACGGACACAGATACGCAGTATTTT	TRBJ2-3	TRBV5-1	-	-
CASSLAWGGATDTQYF	TGTGCCAGCAGCTTAGCCTGGGGGGGGGCCACAGATACGCAGTATTTT	TRBJ2-3	TRBV7-2	-	-
CAWSEWGTGSEQHTQYF	TGTGCCTGGAGCGAATGGGGGACAGGGTCTGAGCAACATACGCAGTATTTT	TRBJ2-3	TRBV30	-	TRBD1
CASSISVQLNYGYTF	TGTGCCAGTAGTATAAGCGTCCAGCTTAACTATGGCTACACCTTC	TRBJ1-2	TRBV19	-	-
CASSFSTGASPLHF	TGTGCCAGCAGCTTTAGTACAGGGGCTTCACCCCTCCACTTT	TRBJ1-6	TRBV7-9	-	TRBD1
CSVAWNTGELFF	TGCAGCGTTGCGTGGAACACCGGGGAGCTGTTTTTT	TRBJ2-2	TRBV29-1	-	-
CSVERETDTQYF	TGCAGCGTTGAAAGGGAGACAGATACGCAGTATTTT	TRBJ2-3	TRBV29-1	-	-
CATSDGWVSGTDTQYF	TGTGCCACCAGTGATGGGTGGGTTTCGGGAACAGATACGCAGTATTTT	TRBJ2-3	TRBV24-1	-	-
CASSPDRAAAETFF	TGCGCCAGCAGCCCGGACAGGGCAGCTGCTGAAACTTTCTTT	TRBJ1-1	TRBV4-1	-	TRBD1
CASSLERRGNFYGYTF	TGTGCCAGCAGCCTTGAACGCAGGGGGAACTTCTATGGCTACACCTTC	TRBJ1-2	TRBV5-6	-	TRBD1
CASTEMGVYEQYF	TGTGCCAGCACCGAGATGGGAGTTTACGAGCAGTACTTC	TRBJ2-7	TRBV5-4	-	-
CASSYREPNSPLHF	TGTGCCAGCAGCTACAGGGAACCGAATTCACCCCTCCACTTT	TRBJ1-6	TRBV7-9	-	-
CASSLTGVGFLNEQFF	TGTGCCAGCAGCTTGACGGGAGTGGGGTTCCTCAATGAGCAGTTCTTC	TRBJ2-1	TRBV5-4	-	-
CASSGLPGSPLHF	TGTGCCAGCAGCGGATTACCGGGATCACCCCTCCACTTT	TRBJ1-6	TRBV11-2	-	-
CASSYVAGGMNTEAFF	TGTGCCAGCAGTTACGTGGCAGGGGGTATGAACACTGAAGCTTTCTTT	TRBJ1-1	TRBV6-2/TRBV6-3	-	TRBD1
CASSALQGGSEAFF	TGTGCCAGTAGTGCACTACAGGGGGGATCTGAAGCTTTCTTT	TRBJ1-1	TRBV19	-	TRBD1
CASSGRGGQRTTNGYTF	TGTGCCAGCTCAGGGAGAGGGGGACAGCGGACCACTAATGGCTACACCTTC	TRBJ1-2	TRBV18	-	TRBD1
CASSPTGGNYEQYF	TGTGCCAGCAGCCCTACCGGGGGGAACTACGAGCAGTACTTC	TRBJ2-7	TRBV9	-	TRBD2
CASSRWGTSGRVDTQYF	TGTGCCAGCAGCCGATGGGGGACTAGCGGGAGGGTAGATACGCAGTATTTT	TRBJ2-3	TRBV11-2	-	TRBD2
CASSLGGSYNEQFF	TGTGCCAGCAGCTTAGGAGGGTCTTACAATGAGCAGTTCTTC	TRBJ2-1	TRBV5-6	-	-
CASSYSRTAYEQYF	TGTGCCAGCAGTTACTCGAGAACAGCATACGAGCAGTACTTC	TRBJ2-7	TRBV6-5	-	-
CASRDDRAQKAFF	TGTGCCAGCAGGGACGACAGGGCACAAAAAGCTTTCTTT	TRBJ1-1	TRBV2	few	TRBD1
CASGLGQLGNYGYTF	TGTGCTAGTGGCCTTGGACAGTTAGGTAACTATGGCTACACCTTC	TRBJ1-2	TRBV12-5	few	-
CASSSTGVVGQPQHF	TGCGCCAGCAGCTCCACAGGGGTTGTAGGACAGCCCCAGCATTTT	TRBJ1-5	TRBV5-1	-	TRBD1
CASSSDVGGDEKLFF	TGTGCCAGCAGTTCCGACGTGGGAGGGGATGAAAAACTGTTTTTT	TRBJ1-4	TRBV6-5	-	-
CSVPGTASRGREKLFF	TGCAGCGTGCCCGGGACAGCGAGTCGGGGGCGAGAAAAACTGTTTTTT	TRBJ1-4	TRBV29-1	-	TRBD1